A single sample is the source of the 2 T cell receptor beta chains below, sequenced in a study. The sorted Tregs were CD4+CD25+CD127-/low cells. TCRdb re-analysed the 5' RACE reads in MiXCR, keeping a single row per CDR3 protein. The sample shows roughly 60,000 distinct CDR3 sequences, roughly 28% of them seen only once. Sequenced input: tumor-infiltrating Tregs sorted from the breast tumor. The receptor set was obtained from a female donor with breast cancer.

This clonotype was picked up many times. The V and J genes are TRBV24-1 and TRBJ2-5; TRBD2 matches 10 bases. V gave up 9 bases and J gave up 5 bases; unmatched junction bases: 5. The CDR3 has 13 amino acids. Looked up from germline, CDR1 is KGHDR and CDR2 is SFDVKD. The CDR3 sequence is CATSLAGAETQYF. The CDR3 region has the DNA TGTGCCACCTCGCTAGCGGGAGCGGAGACCCAGTACTTC.

The V call is TRBV6-5, the J call TRBJ1-4, with a possible D match to TRBD1 (6 bases). The CDR3 length is 16 residues. Between the trimmed V and J ends, which lost 5 bases and 6 bases, there was a span of 19 bases. Germline V gene lookup returns CDR1 MNHEY and CDR2 SVGAGI. Here the CDR3 reads CASSLPRRGADEKLFF. DNA of the CDR3: TGTGCCAGCAGTCTCCCTAGAAGGGGGGCTGATGAAAAACTGTTTTTT.